Sequencing of this TCR beta chain was carried out in a study of CD4 T cells in relation to SARS-CoV-2 and coronaviruses. Before the COVID-19 pandemic, during about 2010-2018, CD4+ T cells were taken from unexposed donors. After about 10 days of culture, CD4+ T cells were isolated. This clone has a handful of counts. No antigen is known for it. CDR3 length: 11 amino acids. Germline loops: CDR1 GTSNPN, CDR2 SVGIG (reference sequence). V lost 3 bases and J 8 bases, leaving 10 bases between the germline ends. Some clones are missing from TCRdb's copy, which holds only in-frame ones; the method was immunoSEQ multiplex PCR. The sample yields roughly 20,000 clones, 66% seen once.

The receptor was derived from a human donor in good health. Specimen: CD4+ T cells from PBMCs, cultured in vitro. The chain uses TRBV30 and TRBJ1-2; no firm D call. CDR3 sequence reads: CAWSPGEGYTF. The CDR3 DNA is TGTGCCTGGAGCCCTGGGGAAGGCTACACCTTC.